This T cell receptor beta chain was obtained from a study of T cell responses to AZD1222 COVID-19 vaccine. Assay used: immunoSEQ multiplex PCR; TCRdb lists only in-frame clones, some missing. The table lists around 150,000 clones, just under 95% of them singletons. The CDR3 contains 15 residues. Trimming cost V 5 bases and J 8 bases; bases outside gene matches: 6. CDR1 and CDR2 (germline): SEHNR, FQNEAQ (reference sequence). This clonotype originated in an adult who received the AZD1222 COVID-19 vaccine. The J gene is TRBJ2-1, the V gene TRBV7-9; TRBD2 matches 13 bases. The sequences come from peripheral blood, collected 28 days after the second AZD1222 dose. CDR3 bases: TGTGCCAGCAGCCGGGGACTAGCGGGGTTCCATGAGCAGTTCTTC. The encoded protein is CASSRGLAGFHEQFF. Drawing the rest from reference TRBV7-9 and TRBJ2-1, the complete variable domain is DTGVSQNPRHKITKRGQNVTFRCDPISEHNRLYWYRQTLGQGPEFLTYFQNEAQLEKSRLLSDRFSAERPKGSFSTLEIQRTEQGDSAMYLCASSRGLAGFHEQFFGPGTRLTVL.